Presented here are 23 T cell receptor beta chains from one specimen sequenced in a study of T cell responses to AZD1222 COVID-19 vaccine (dated by TCRdb to the early 2020s). What this sample's time point label stands for: about 28 days (+/-7) after the second vaccine dose. Library preparation used the immunoSEQ multiplex PCR assay. TCRdb mirrors the immuneACCESS table, restricted to in-frame sequences. Some clones are absent from its copies; in checked studies, under half trace to an unresolved V gene, and the reason for the others is unknown. The sample yields about 150,000 clones; 90% were counted once. The ten top clones hold less than 6.5% of the sample. Material: peripheral blood, obtained 28 days after the second AZD1222 dose. All receptors derive from an adult who received the AZD1222 COVID-19 vaccine.

The chain carries TRBV27 and TRBJ1-4; D uncertain. The germline V gene encodes CDR1 MNHEY and CDR2 SMNVEV (reference sequence). CDR3 length equals 14 residues. Trimming pared 0 bases from V and 10 bases from J, leaving 12 bases between. The CDR3 DNA reads as TGTGCCAGCAGTTTATCGAAGGACCCCGGAAAACTGTTTTTT. Translating it yields CASSLSKDPGKLFF. The entire variable domain, with the rest obtained from reference TRBV27 and TRBJ1-4, is as follows: EAQVTQNPRYLITVTGKKLTVTCSQNMNHEYMSWYRQDPGLGLRQIYYSMNVEVTDKGDVPEGYKVSRKEKRNFPLILESPSPNQTSLYFCASSLSKDPGKLFFGSGTQLSVL.

This clone appeared once. V and J are TRBV7-2 and TRBJ1-2, with 8 bases fitting TRBD1. The germline gives CDR1 SGHTA, CDR2 FQGNSA. Trimming took 4 bases from V and 7 from J; bases not matched to a gene: 14. The CDR3 runs 16 residues. The DNA of the CDR3 is TGTGCCAGCAGCTCTGTACCGACAGGGGTTACTGGTGGCTACACCTTC. The encoded protein is CASSSVPTGVTGGYTF.

The rearrangement links TRBV3-1 (or the pseudogene TRBV3-2) to TRBJ2-1; a possible D gene is TRBD1 (6 bases). Germline values: CDR1 LGHDT, CDR2 YNNKEL (reference sequence). The germline V and J ends were trimmed by 3 bases and 5 bases, with 11 bases remaining between them. The CDR3 contains 14 residues. DNA for the CDR3: TGTGCCAGCAGCCATGTAGACAGGCACAATGAGCAGTTCTTC. This translates into CASSHVDRHNEQFF.

This rearrangement joins TRBV7-9 to TRBJ2-5; TRBD2 agrees at 11 bases. Germline V gene sequence: CDR1 SEHNR, CDR2 FQNEAQ (reference sequence). This CDR3 contains 17 residues. V was pared by 5 bases and J by 1 base, with 9 bases of the junction left unmatched. CDR3: CASSTPRGLAGQETQYF. For the CDR3, the DNA is TGTGCCAGCAGCACCCCCCGCGGACTAGCGGGCCAAGAGACCCAGTACTTC.

The chain recombines TRBV7-9 with TRBJ1-5, with D unclear. This CDR3 has 15 residues. V lost 1 base to trimming and J lost 4 bases, with 11 bases between them. Germline assignment: CDR1 SEHNR and CDR2 FQNEAQ (reference sequence). The CDR3 nucleotides are TGTGCCAGCAGCTTAGGCCGGCAGCCGAATCAGCCCCAGCATTTT. It codes for CASSLGRQPNQPQHF.

The V call is TRBV3-1 (or the pseudogene TRBV3-2), the J call TRBJ1-2; TRBD1 aligns across 8 bases. This CDR3 spans 14 amino acids. The J segment lost 7 bases and the V segment lost 0 bases, leaving 4 bases of the junction unmatched. The germline gives CDR1 LGHDT, CDR2 YNNKEL (reference sequence). The CDR3 loop is CASSQDPDRGGYTF. The CDR3 nucleotides are TGTGCCAGCAGCCAAGATCCAGACAGGGGTGGCTACACCTTC.

This clone was recorded at least ten times. This sequence joins TRBV7-6 and TRBJ1-2; D is unclear. Germline V lookup: CDR1 SGHVS, CDR2 FNYEAQ. With 4 bases removed from V and 0 bases from J, the gap between germline ends came to 21 bases. The CDR3 runs 18 residues. The CDR3: CASSSRLATDLANYGYTF. The CDR3 bases are TGTGCCAGCAGCTCCAGACTTGCTACCGACTTAGCTAACTATGGCTACACCTTC.

V usage is TRBV5-1 and J usage is TRBJ1-2; the D gene is possibly TRBD1 (6 bases). The CDR3 sequence is 16 residues long. Germline V gene data show CDR1 as SGHRS and CDR2 as YFSETQ. The V gene lost 3 bases and the J gene lost 4 bases, with 19 bases spanning the gap. CDR3 in DNA: TGCGCCAGCAGCTGGGATTACGGGGGGCGCTCCTATGGCTACACCTTC. Its translation is CASSWDYGGRSYGYTF. Together with reference TRBV5-1 and TRBJ1-2, the CDR3 gives the full variable domain: KAGVTQTPRYLIKTRGQQVTLSCSPISGHRSVSWYQQTPGQGLQFLFEYFSETQRNKGNFPGRFSGRQFSNSRSEMNVSTLELGDSALYLCASSWDYGGRSYGYTFGSGTRLTVV.

The chain uses TRBV30 and TRBJ1-3; 7 bases are shared with TRBD1. CDR1 and CDR2 (germline): GTSNPN, SVGIG (reference sequence). The CDR3 is made up of 13 amino acids. V was pared by 2 bases and J by 6 bases, with 4 bases of the junction left unmatched. The CDR3 region has the DNA TGTGCCTGGAGTTTGCAGGGGGTAAACACCATATATTTT. Encoded protein: CAWSLQGVNTIYF.

The chain is built from TRBV7-9 and TRBJ1-4; no firm D call. V was cut by 3 bases and J by 0 bases, with 11 bases left in between. CDR3 size: 16 residues. Germline V gene data show CDR1 as SEHNR and CDR2 as FQNEAQ (reference sequence). CDR3 residues: CASSFGSTTTNEKLFF. The DNA of the CDR3 is TGTGCCAGCAGCTTCGGCAGCACAACAACTAATGAAAAACTGTTTTTT.

The chain is built from TRBV28 and TRBJ1-2; a weak D match, TRBD1 (6 bases). This CDR3 is 11 amino acids long. V lost 7 bases and J lost 5, with 8 bases in between. CDR1 is MDHEN, CDR2 SYDVKM, per germline. The CDR3 protein is CASTDRYGYTF. DNA of the CDR3: TGTGCCAGCACGGACAGATATGGCTACACCTTC.

V is TRBV3-1 (or the pseudogene TRBV3-2) and J is TRBJ1-4, with D perhaps TRBD1 (5 bases). Germline V gives CDR1 LGHDT, CDR2 YNNKEL (reference sequence). This CDR3 is built from 15 residues. V lost 6 bases, J lost 5 bases, and 16 bases lay in between. This chain's CDR3 is CASRDGGRPNEKLFF. DNA of the CDR3: TGTGCCAGCAGGGACGGGGGGAGGCCAAATGAAAAACTGTTTTTT.

The chain uses TRBV6-5 and TRBJ1-4; D call uncertain. Trimming left V 7 bases short and J 4 bases short, with 10 bases between. CDR1 and CDR2 from the germline V gene are MNHEY and SVGAGI. CDR3 length: 13 residues. The CDR3 sequence: CASMRPSNEKLFF. The CDR3 DNA reads as TGTGCCAGCATGCGACCGAGTAATGAAAAACTGTTTTTT.

The chain recombines TRBV6-5 with TRBJ1-5; 8 bases fit TRBD1. The CDR3 totals 15 residues. The V segment lost 4 bases and the J segment 5 bases; nucleotides outside the gene matches: 7. CDR1 and CDR2 from the germline V gene are MNHEY and SVGAGI. The CDR3 nucleotides read TGTGCCAGCAGTTCGACGACAGGGGTAGATCAGCCCCAGCATTTT. Its protein product is CASSSTTGVDQPQHF.

This chain's CDR3 is CASSPTGTGGAETQYF. DNA of the CDR3: TGCGCCAGCAGTCCGACCGGGACAGGGGGCGCAGAGACCCAGTACTTC. This chain joins TRBV5-1 and TRBJ2-5; TRBD1 matches at 12 bases. The CDR3 totals 16 residues. Germline CDR1 SGHRS, CDR2 YFSETQ. V dropped 5 bases and J dropped 4; count of bases not matched to a gene: 9. Full variable domain (missing parts from reference TRBV5-1 and TRBJ2-5): KAGVTQTPRYLIKTRGQQVTLSCSPISGHRSVSWYQQTPGQGLQFLFEYFSETQRNKGNFPGRFSGRQFSNSRSEMNVSTLELGDSALYLCASSPTGTGGAETQYFGPGTRLLVL.

The chain combines TRBV6-2 or TRBV6-3 with TRBJ2-7, with a tentative D call TRBD1 (6 bases). This CDR3 region has 12 residues. Trimming removed 5 bases from V and 4 bases from J, with 9 bases in between. The germline V gene encodes CDR1 MNHEY and CDR2 SVGEGT. The CDR3 DNA follows: TGTGCCAGCAGTCCACAGGGTTACGAGCAGTACTTC. This encodes CASSPQGYEQYF.

This chain uses TRBV7-2 with TRBJ1-2; tentatively, D is TRBD1 (6 bases). The CDR3 is 14 amino acids. CDR1 and CDR2 (germline): SGHTA, FQGNSA. V was cut by 3 bases and J by 4 bases, with 12 bases left in between. The CDR3 bases are TGTGCCAGCAGCTTCGGCCAGGGGCCCTATGGCTACACCTTC. Amino acid sequence: CASSFGQGPYGYTF.

The rearrangement links TRBV30 to TRBJ1-1, with a possible D match to TRBD1 (5 bases). CDR1 GTSNPN and CDR2 SVGIG come from the germline V gene (reference sequence). The CDR3 extends over 13 amino acids. V gave up 1 base and J gave up 1 base, with 7 bases separating them. The CDR3 protein is CAWSGQTNTEAFF. The CDR3 DNA follows: TGTGCCTGGAGTGGACAGACGAACACTGAAGCTTTCTTT.

The chain uses TRBV7-2 and TRBJ1-2; D gene uncertain. V was pared by 3 bases and J by 4 bases, with 9 bases between. Germline V gives CDR1 SGHTA, CDR2 FQGNSA. The CDR3 is made up of 13 amino acids. The DNA for the CDR3 is TGTGCCAGCAGCTTCTCACGGTCCTATGGCTACACCTTC. This encodes CASSFSRSYGYTF.

V gene TRBV28 combines with J gene TRBJ1-2; no definite D call. In germline, CDR1 is MDHEN, CDR2 SYDVKM. V lost 9 bases to trimming and J lost 7 bases, with 9 bases between them. This CDR3 has 10 residues. CDR3 bases: TGTGCCAGTGAGGCGGGTGGCTACACCTTC. The encoded protein is CASEAGGYTF.

J is TRBJ1-4 and V is TRBV3-1 (or the pseudogene TRBV3-2); 9 bases line up with TRBD1. Looked up from germline, CDR1 is LGHDT and CDR2 is YNNKEL (reference sequence). This CDR3 contains 14 residues. V lost 4 bases, J lost 6 bases, and 3 bases stayed unmatched. The CDR3 DNA sequence: TGTGCCAGCAGCCCGAGGGACAGGGATGAAAAACTGTTTTTT. As protein: CASSPRDRDEKLFF.

V is TRBV5-1 and J is TRBJ2-1; possibly TRBD1 for D (6 bases). Germline V gene sequence: CDR1 SGHRS, CDR2 YFSETQ. This CDR3 has 14 amino acids. Between the trimmed V and J ends, which lost 3 bases and 10 bases, there was a span of 17 bases. The CDR3 sequence: CASSSVTGFREQFF. CDR3 DNA: TGCGCCAGCAGCTCAGTCACAGGGTTTCGGGAGCAGTTCTTC.

J is TRBJ2-2 and V is TRBV7-2; D not certain. The CDR3 has 14 amino acids. Trimming stripped 2 bases from V and 8 bases from J, with 12 bases between. Germline values: CDR1 SGHTA, CDR2 FQGNSA. The CDR3 sequence: CASSLLYFEGELFF. In nucleotides, the CDR3 is TGTGCCAGCAGCTTATTGTACTTCGAGGGGGAGCTGTTTTTT.